Each of the 2 T cell receptor beta chains below was sequenced from the same sample in a study of T cell repertoires in cytomegalovirus infection. TCRdb re-analysed the reads in MiXCR, keeping a single row per CDR3 protein. Counted here are some 390,000 distinct CDR3 sequences, around 18% occurring once; the ten biggest clones make up 8.7%. The sample taken for sequencing was PBMCs. All receptors derive from a human donor in good health (CMV status not recorded). Some clones in this sample may be carry-over from other donors' samples.

In this sample, this clonotype turned up a few times. The chain joins TRBV7-2 to TRBJ2-3; D is undetermined. Germline V gene lookup returns CDR1 SGHTA and CDR2 FQGNSA. The CDR3 contains 13 residues. V was cut by 5 bases and J by 5 bases, with 11 bases left in between. The CDR3 region has the DNA TGTGCCAGCAGCCCCCAAAAGGGAGATACGCAGTATTTT. Translation gives CASSPQKGDTQYF.

This clonotype was observed many times. The chain employs TRBV7-2 and TRBJ2-3; 8 bases are a match to TRBD2. The CDR3 length is 12 residues. Per germline, CDR1 SGHTA and CDR2 FQGNSA. The junction had 4 bases not matched to a gene; V was cut back by 8 bases and J by 6 bases. DNA for the CDR3: TGTGCCAGCCGGGAGGGGACTGATACGCAGTATTTT. This gives the protein CASREGTDTQYF.